Described below is a single T cell receptor (beta chain) sequence and its context. Those donating, healthy Caucasian individuals from Russia, were aged about 6 to 100. Unmatched junction bases numbered 4, after V lost 0 bases and J lost 8 bases. The CDR3 runs 13 residues. CDR1 is DFQATT, CDR2 SNEGSKA, per germline (reference sequence). The entry originates in a study of blood T cells in healthy people across ages. The second PCR ran about 6 to 12 cycles with a sample-barcoded 5' primer and J-beta primers. TCRdb passed the 5' RACE reads through MiXCR, listing each CDR3 protein once. The sample lists hundreds of thousands of distinct CDR3 sequences; 55% to 70% were seen once.

The chain links TRBV20-1 to TRBJ2-1; the match to TRBD2 covers 7 bases. The origin of this receptor is a man aged 25 to 40 in good health. Sequencing was done on a sample of blood. CDR3 sequence reads: CSARETTSYEQFF. The CDR3 bases are TGCAGTGCTAGAGAAACGACTAGCTATGAGCAGTTCTTC.